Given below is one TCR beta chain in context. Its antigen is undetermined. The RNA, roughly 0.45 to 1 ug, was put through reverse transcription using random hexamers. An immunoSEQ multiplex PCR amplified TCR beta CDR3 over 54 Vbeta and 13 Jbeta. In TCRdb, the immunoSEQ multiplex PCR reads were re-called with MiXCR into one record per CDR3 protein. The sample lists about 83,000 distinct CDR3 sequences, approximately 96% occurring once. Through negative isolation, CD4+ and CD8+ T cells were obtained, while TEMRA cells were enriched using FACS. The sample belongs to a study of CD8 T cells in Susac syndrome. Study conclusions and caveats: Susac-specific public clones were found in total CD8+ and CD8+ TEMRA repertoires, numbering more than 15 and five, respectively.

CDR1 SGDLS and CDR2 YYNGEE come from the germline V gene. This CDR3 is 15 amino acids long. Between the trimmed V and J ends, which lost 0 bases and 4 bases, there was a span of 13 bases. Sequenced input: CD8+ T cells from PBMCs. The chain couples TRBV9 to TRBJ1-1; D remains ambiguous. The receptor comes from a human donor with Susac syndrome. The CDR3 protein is CASSVAHHGSTEAFF. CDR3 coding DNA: TGTGCCAGCAGCGTAGCCCATCATGGGAGCACTGAAGCTTTCTTT.